Below, 17 T cell receptor beta chains from the same sample are listed, as sequenced in a study of T cells after yellow fever vaccination. TCRdb processed the 5' RACE reads anew with MiXCR; each CDR3 protein has one entry. Among 300,000 or so distinct CDR3 sequences listed, around 10% were seen once. Sequenced material: CD4+ T cells sorted from PBMCs, taken 5 days after the yellow fever booster vaccination. These TCRs come from a man aged 18 to 30 who received the YFV17D yellow fever vaccine.

This chain joins TRBV29-1 and TRBJ2-6; no clear D. The germline gives CDR1 SQVTM, CDR2 ANQGSEA. V was trimmed by 6 bases and J by 4 bases, leaving 10 bases between them. This CDR3 is 13 amino acids long. The CDR3 DNA is TGCAGCGTGTCTTTCGAGGGGGCCAACGTCCTGACTTTC. This sequence encodes CSVSFEGANVLTF.

This clonotype came up a few times. The J gene is TRBJ2-5, the V gene TRBV7-2; D not resolved. This CDR3 is 15 amino acids long. Germline V gene sequence: CDR1 SGHTA, CDR2 FQGNSA. Trimming shortened V by 6 bases and J by 5 bases, and 19 bases separated the two germline ends. CDR3 nucleotide sequence: TGTGCCAGCAGTTGGAACCTCGGAGCCCACGAGACCCAGTACTTC. This codes for CASSWNLGAHETQYF.

The V call is TRBV5-4, the J call TRBJ2-1; no clear D. Trimming removed 4 bases at V and 0 bases at J, with 14 bases between. The V gene's germline CDR1 is SGHNT and CDR2 YYREEE (reference sequence). CDR3 length equals 16 residues. The CDR3 loop reads CASSPAADPSYNEQFF. The CDR3 nucleotides are TGTGCCAGCAGCCCCGCGGCAGACCCCTCCTACAATGAGCAGTTCTTC.

This clonotype occurred many times. CDR3 DNA: TGCGCCAGCAGCCCCTTAGGCCCAGCCTACAATCAGCCCCAGCATTTT. It translates to CASSPLGPAYNQPQHF. The chain uses TRBV4-1 and TRBJ1-5; no clear D. The ends were cut back, 4 bases at V and 3 bases at J, with 16 bases in the middle. The CDR3 covers 16 residues. Per the germline V gene, CDR1 is MGHRA and CDR2 is YSYEKL.

The J gene is TRBJ2-7, the V gene TRBV20-1; D possibly corresponds to TRBD2 (5 bases). This CDR3 region has 15 residues. The V gene lost 5 bases and the J gene lost 2 bases, with 19 bases spanning the gap. The V gene's germline CDR1 is DFQATT and CDR2 SNEGSKA (reference sequence). CDR3 sequence reads: CSARPWGEGTYEQYF. CDR3 nucleotide sequence: TGCAGTGCTCGACCGTGGGGAGAAGGGACCTACGAGCAGTACTTC.

The chain couples TRBV7-2 to TRBJ2-2; 7 bases map to TRBD1. Trimming removed 1 base from V and 4 bases from J; junction bases left unmatched: 3. CDR3 length equals 15 residues. In germline, CDR1 is SGHTA, CDR2 FQGNSA. The CDR3 sequence is CASSLGGTVTGELFF. CDR3 nucleotides: TGTGCCAGCAGCTTAGGAGGGACAGTCACCGGGGAGCTGTTTTTT.

This chain connects TRBV7-3 to TRBJ2-7; 8 bases align to TRBD1. Trimming cost V 6 bases and J 7 bases; bases outside gene matches: 8. Germline CDR1 reads SGHTA; CDR2 reads FQGTGA. The CDR3 is 13 residues long. This CDR3 reads CASSVGDRGEQYF. The CDR3 DNA follows: TGTGCCAGCAGTGTGGGCGACAGGGGAGAGCAGTACTTC.

This clonotype was seen a handful of times. This chain connects TRBV4-1 to TRBJ2-7; D is unresolved. The CDR3 runs to 15 residues. Germline V lookup: CDR1 MGHRA, CDR2 YSYEKL. The ends were cut back, 1 base at V and 0 bases at J, with 10 bases in the middle. This chain's CDR3 is CASSQGRRSSYEQYF. DNA of the CDR3: TGCGCCAGCAGCCAAGGACGCAGGAGCTCCTACGAGCAGTACTTC.

This rearrangement joins TRBV27 to TRBJ2-2; D gene ambiguous. This CDR3 is built from 14 residues. The V gene lost 6 bases and the J gene lost 0 bases, with 8 bases spanning the gap. Germline V gives CDR1 MNHEY, CDR2 SMNVEV (reference sequence). As DNA, the CDR3 is TGTGCCAGCAGGGTGGGCACGAACACCGGGGAGCTGTTTTTT. It translates to CASRVGTNTGELFF.

The sample holds a few counts of this clonotype. In nucleotides, the CDR3 is TGTGCCAGCAGTTTTTGGGACTCTGGAAACACCATATATTTT. Translated, it gives CASSFWDSGNTIYF. The chain joins TRBV12-3 or TRBV12-4 to TRBJ1-3; D is unresolved. Trimming pared 3 bases from V and 0 bases from J, leaving 6 bases between. This CDR3 contains 14 residues.

The chain joins TRBV12-3 or TRBV12-4 to TRBJ1-3; D remains ambiguous. Trimming removed 5 bases at V and 5 bases at J, with 16 bases between. CDR3 length equals 15 residues. For the CDR3, the DNA is TGTGCCAGCAGTGAAACTCAGGTTCTAAGAAACACCATATATTTT. It translates to CASSETQVLRNTIYF.

In this sample, this clonotype turned up a few times. The chain has TRBV5-8 and TRBJ1-5; D is undetermined. The ends were cut back, 7 bases at V and 5 bases at J, with 16 bases in the middle. There are 14 residues in the CDR3. Germline CDR1 SGHTS, CDR2 YDEGEE. CDR3 residues: CASLRDKGYQPQHF. CDR3 sequence (DNA): TGTGCCAGCTTAAGGGATAAGGGCTATCAGCCCCAGCATTTT.

The V call is TRBV20-1, the J call TRBJ2-1; 11 positions match TRBD2. The length of the CDR3 is 13 residues. V shed 5 bases, J shed 10 bases, and the junction held 7 bases outside the gene matches. Germline V CDR1 and CDR2: DFQATT, SNEGSKA (reference sequence). CDR3 region: CSAFSGGAGEQFF. Here the CDR3 DNA reads TGCAGTGCTTTTAGCGGGGGGGCGGGAGAGCAGTTCTTC.

The chain couples TRBV5-5 to TRBJ2-5; tentative D call: TRBD1 (5 bases). The CDR3 loop spans 14 amino acids. CDR1 and CDR2 (germline): SGHKS, YYEKEE (reference sequence). The V gene lost 0 bases and the J gene lost 5 bases, with 11 bases spanning the gap. CDR3 sequence: CASSLARVVETQYF. Written as DNA, the CDR3 is TGTGCCAGCAGCTTGGCCAGGGTTGTGGAGACCCAGTACTTC.

This clonotype was observed a few times. The chain is built from TRBV7-2 and TRBJ2-7; D gene unclear. The length of the CDR3 is 14 residues. Germline V lookup: CDR1 SGHTA, CDR2 FQGNSA. V gave up 3 bases and J gave up 4 bases, with 13 bases separating them. The CDR3 DNA reads TGTGCCAGCAGCTTGCGTCACATCCTGTACGAGCAGTACTTC. It codes for CASSLRHILYEQYF.

This clonotype has a handful of counts. V is TRBV4-2 and J is TRBJ2-3, with D hard to call. The CDR3 has 15 residues. The germline V and J ends were trimmed by 1 base and 0 bases, with 8 bases remaining between them. CDR1 LGHNA and CDR2 YNFKEQ come from the germline V gene. The CDR3 DNA reads as TGTGCCAGCAGCCAAGGGTTATCTAGCACAGATACGCAGTATTTT. Translated, it gives CASSQGLSSTDTQYF.

This clonotype was counted only a few times. The chain links TRBV2 to TRBJ1-6; TRBD1 aligns across 10 bases. The V gene end was trimmed by 8 bases and the J gene end by 7 bases; junction bases not matched to a gene: 5. Germline CDR1 SNHLY, CDR2 FYNNEI. This CDR3 spans 14 amino acids. CDR3 DNA: TGTGCCAGCGACCGGGACAGGGGAAATTCACCCCTCCACTTT. Protein: CASDRDRGNSPLHF.